This TCR beta chain appears in the sequencing data of a study of T cells after yellow fever vaccination. This clonotype was observed a handful of times. TCRdb redid the calling of the 5' RACE reads with MiXCR, one entry per CDR3 protein. Among hundreds of thousands of distinct CDR3 sequences, around 13% were seen once, and the ten largest hold roughly 3.1%. V was cut by 6 bases and J by 6 bases, with 27 bases left in between. Germline CDR1 MNHEY, CDR2 SVGAGI. The CDR3 is 18 residues long. This receptor was taken from a man between 18 and 35 years old who received the YFV17D yellow fever vaccine. The chain couples TRBV6-5 to TRBJ1-5, with D maybe TRBD1 (5 bases). The source was CD4+ T cells sorted from PBMCs, collected 15 days after the yellow fever booster vaccination. The CDR3 is CASSKYGIGDLESQPQHF. CDR3 nucleotides: TGTGCCAGCAGCAAGTACGGAATCGGGGACCTTGAGTCTCAGCCCCAGCATTTT.